This entry describes one TCR beta chain. This clonotype was observed many times. Its antigen is currently not known. Per-nucleotide qualities are absent, and no much larger clonotype sits a single base away. The data stem from a study of Graves' ophthalmopathy and Graves' hyperthyroidism (dated by TCRdb to 2016 to 2019). Study-wide context: Peripheral blood samples were taken at the time of initial diagnosis, before any treatment was given. To tell Graves' ophthalmopathy apart from Graves' hyperthyroidism, and to predict which patients would progress to ophthalmopathy, the study relied on TCR beta repertoire signatures. To explore V-J signatures that distinguish ophthalmopathy from hyperthyroidism, a discovery set of around 100 patients was enrolled, made up of 43 with ophthalmopathy and 57 with stable hyperthyroidism. For independent validation, a separate cohort was made up of 18 to 20 hyperthyroidism patients plus 17 patients who later progressed from hyperthyroidism to ophthalmopathy. In roughly six hyperthyroidism patients, T-cell repertoires of thyroid tissue and blood were compared. In total, 135 blood samples were TCR-sequenced: under 45 ophthalmopathy, 80 or so hyperthyroidism and about 17 hyperthyroidism-to-ophthalmopathy patients. Once sampling was done, hyperthyroidism patients were given methimazole at a starting dose of 30 mg daily, while ophthalmopathy patients were given high-dose intravenous methylprednisolone.

Patients with ophthalmopathy had moderately to severely active disease, with a Clinical Activity Score of 3 or more, a NOSPECS grade of 4 or more, and a disease duration of less than 3 months. Patients were excluded if they had other autoimmune diseases, uncontrolled infections, pregnancy or lactation. Diagnosis relied on clinical symptoms, serum thyroxine, TRAb, thyroid ultrasound and orbital computed tomography. Ficoll-Paque density gradient centrifugation was used to isolate PBMCs from approximately 11 ml of fresh peripheral blood. Trizol reagent was used to extract the total RNA, and its quality was then checked on an Agilent 2100 Bioanalyzer. Taken from cysteine to phenylalanine, the CDR3 has 16 residues. The kept DNA is CDR3 alone, 48 bases in frame from the first base. From the germline V gene, CDR1 is WSHSY and CDR2 is SAAADI. V was cut back by 0 bases and J by 0 bases, leaving a gap of 11 bases between them.

For repertoire sequencing, TCR beta CDR3 regions were amplified from RNA transcripts. A first-round RT-PCR used HTBI primers with the Qiagen OneStep RT-PCR kit, followed by a second-round multiplex PCR, size selection and purification. Libraries were sequenced on an Illumina HiSeq2000 using paired-end 100 bp reads. For the original study's pipeline: Reads were processed with SOAPnuke, discarding reads with adapters, uncalled bases, mean Phred below 15, or no exact constant-primer or identifier match. COPE v1.2.5 was used to merge high-quality paired reads. Each unique nucleotide sequence was defined as a clonotype, and clonotypes were aligned to IMGT TRB V, D and J references with MiTCR v1.1. The analysis was limited to V-J combinations with a frequency above 0.0001, which together covered approximately 99% of repertoires. A TCR clonal expansion and chaos score per V-J combination was defined as the ratio of F50 clonal expansion to chaos observed in the TCRdist matrix. Welch's t-statistics and random forest were used to narrow the features down to 13 V-J combinations, which were then fed into a naive Bayes classifier. The Morisita-Horn index was used to measure how similar the thyroid and blood repertoires were. In-frame beta chains were kept once TCRdb had trimmed the public reads at Q25 with fastp and called clones with MiXCR. Rows with a matching CDR3 protein are joined into one entry that keeps the most common DNA and genes. The V and J calls and clone size are TCRdb's, not the authors'. The sample includes about 660,000 distinct CDR3 sequences, with over 40% observed a single time. Jointly, the top ten make up more than 2.5% of the sample.

Results and caveats for the whole study, not just this receptor: The 13-signature model separated ophthalmopathy from stable hyperthyroidism with 85% to 90% sensitivity and approximately 83% specificity in cross-validation, and 80%/75% in the test set. Most of the expanded thyroid clonotypes with a frequency above 0.001 were also detected in blood, and it was suggested that the thyroid immune response may be reflected by blood repertoires. No statistical method was used to set the sample size in advance, and the investigators knew which group each participant was assigned to. In validation, the model predicted ophthalmopathy progression with about 70% sensitivity and 72.22% specificity; some 13 predicted patients were CT-confirmed with GO in a median of approximately 6.5 months.

The receptor's source is an adult man with Graves' ophthalmopathy. The chain uses TRBV10-2 and TRBJ1-2, with the D segment identity uncertain. Specimen: peripheral blood. The DNA sequence is as follows: TGCGCCAGCAGTGAGTCGAAAGAACACTCTAACTATGGCTACACCTTC. Its amino acids are CASSESKEHSNYGYTF.